These 5 T cell receptor beta chains were all obtained from the same sample, sequenced in a study of cytomegalovirus exposure and HLA in healthy donors. PCR was performed using 60 Vbeta and 13 Jbeta primers. This table comes from immunoSEQ multiplex PCR, and its TCRdb copy is limited to in-frame clones, with some not included. The data hold about 170,000 clones, with 55% to 65% observed a single time. The sequencing input was PBMCs. The receptors come from a man aged 40-49 years in good health and CMV-seronegative.

The V call is TRBV7-9, the J call TRBJ2-1; 7 bases are a match to TRBD2. Germline CDR1 SEHNR, CDR2 FQNEAQ (reference sequence). This CDR3 region has 16 residues. V gave up 3 bases and J gave up 3 bases; unmatched junction bases: 8. CDR3 in DNA: TGTGCCAGCAGCTTTGTGGGGGGGAATTACTACAATGAGCAGTTCTTC. This encodes CASSFVGGNYYNEQFF.

The V and J genes are TRBV5-5 and TRBJ1-6; a weak D match, TRBD1 (6 bases). CDR1 and CDR2 (germline): SGHKS, YYEKEE (reference sequence). The CDR3 sequence is 14 residues long. Trimming took off 0 bases at V and 7 bases at J, with 8 bases between the two ends. The CDR3 reads CASSLAQGNSPLHF. The CDR3 DNA reads as TGTGCCAGCAGCTTGGCCCAGGGGAATTCACCCCTCCACTTT.

This chain uses TRBV13 with TRBJ1-2, with a weak D call TRBD1 (5 bases). CDR1 PRHDT and CDR2 FYEKMQ come from the germline V gene (reference sequence). The CDR3 spans 14 residues. The V end lost 2 bases, the J end lost 7 bases, and 14 bases lay between the germline ends. CDR3 nucleotides: TGTGCCAGCAGCTTATCGGGTCAGGGTCTTGGCTACACCTTC. This translates into CASSLSGQGLGYTF.

This rearrangement joins TRBV19 to TRBJ2-1; maybe TRBD1 (6 bases). Germline V gene data show CDR1 as LNHDA and CDR2 as SQIVND (reference sequence). Trimming shortened V by 6 bases and J by 4 bases, and 16 bases separated the two germline ends. The CDR3 totals 15 residues. The CDR3 is CASSPTTGTYNEQFF. The CDR3 coding sequence is TGTGCCAGTAGCCCCACAACAGGGACGTACAATGAGCAGTTCTTC.

The rearrangement links TRBV19 to TRBJ2-7; D gene ambiguous. Germline-derived CDR1 and CDR2 are LNHDA and SQIVND (reference sequence). CDR3 length: 14 residues. V lost 3 bases to trimming and J lost 1 base, with 10 bases between them. This CDR3 reads CASSMAQLSYEQYF. The DNA for the CDR3 is TGTGCCAGTAGTATGGCCCAACTATCCTACGAGCAGTACTTC.